This T cell receptor (beta chain) was sequenced in a study of post-analysis software for immune sequencing data. As for the study in general: Several disease courses (relapsing-remitting, secondary progressive and progressive-relapsing) of multiple sclerosis were included.

As concerns this clonotype: The target antigen is unknown.

TCR beta cDNA libraries had unique molecular identifiers. One entry per CDR3 protein, called by TCRdb with MiXCR from the PCR reads. The data contain approximately 350,000 distinct CDR3 sequences, 30% to 45% of them singletons. This CDR3 has 12 amino acids. Study conclusions and caveats: Samples sharing a preparation batch grouped tightly together when assessed by F measure. Compared with controls, patients had more of about 5 TRBV segments, including TRBV5-6, TRBV5-1 and TRBV20-1.

Sequencing was done on a sample of blood. This sequence originates from a girl aged 5-17 years with multiple sclerosis. The rearrangement links TRBV12-3 or TRBV12-4 to TRBJ2-5, with D hard to call. The assigned J gene may be wrong: the sequence end matches TRBJ2-7 better. CDR3 bases: TGTGCCAGCAGCCTCTGGGTCAACGAGCAGTACTTC. Residues: CASSLWVNEQYF.